This T cell receptor beta chain originates from a study of blood T cell repertoires in COVID-19. Study-level information: T cells, B-cell-depleted T cells, or PBMCs provided the cDNA or gDNA that served as material.

Clones were read by immunoSEQ multiplex PCR, and TCRdb kept only the in-frame ones, dropping some. The data contain around 250,000 clones, around four fifths of them singletons. Everyone who took part was about 18 to 89 years old, and they came from 24 US areas. Either two negative PCRs, clearance, or symptom resolution qualified Cohort 3 donors as recovered. This CDR3 comprises 18 residues. The ends lost 2 bases at V and 3 bases at J; junction bases unmatched: 13. CDR1 and CDR2 (germline): MNHEY, SVGEGT. The rearrangement links TRBV6-2 or TRBV6-3 to TRBJ2-1; 7 nucleotides line up with TRBD2. The TCR sequence derives from a man in his forties who had recovered from COVID-19. Material: PBMCs or T cells enriched from blood (not recorded which). CDR3 DNA sequence: TGTGCCAGCAGTTACGAGAGAGCGGGGAGCTCTTTCTACAATGAGCAGTTCTTC. Encoded protein: CASSYERAGSSFYNEQFF.